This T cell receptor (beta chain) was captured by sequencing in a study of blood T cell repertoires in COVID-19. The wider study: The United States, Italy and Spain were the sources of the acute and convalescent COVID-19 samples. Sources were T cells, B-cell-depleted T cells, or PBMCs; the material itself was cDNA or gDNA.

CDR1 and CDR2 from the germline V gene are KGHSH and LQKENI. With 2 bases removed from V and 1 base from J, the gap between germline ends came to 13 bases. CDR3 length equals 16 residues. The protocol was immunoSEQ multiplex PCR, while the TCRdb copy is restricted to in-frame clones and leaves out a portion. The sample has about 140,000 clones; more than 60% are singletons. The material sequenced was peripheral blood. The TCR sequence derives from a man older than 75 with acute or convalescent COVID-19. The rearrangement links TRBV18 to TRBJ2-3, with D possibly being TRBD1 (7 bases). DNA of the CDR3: TGTGCCAGCTCACCAAGGAGGGACAGTGGCACAGATACGCAGTATTTT. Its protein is CASSPRRDSGTDTQYF.